One and the same sample provided the 21 T cell receptor beta chains below, sequenced in a study of blood T cell repertoires in COVID-19. The method was immunoSEQ multiplex PCR; TCRdb's version includes in-frame clones alone and lacks a portion of them. The sample yields roughly 38,000 clones, 81% seen once. The specimen sequenced was peripheral blood. These receptors originate from a man aged 40-55 years with active or convalescent COVID-19.

The genes are TRBV23-1 and TRBJ2-3; 11 bases are a match to TRBD2. TRBV23-1 qualifies as an ORF whose function is uncertain. There are 17 residues in the CDR3. V trimming: 0 bases; J trimming: 3 bases; junction bases outside the gene matches: 5. CDR3 in amino acids: CASSQSGTSGRTDTQYF. DNA for the CDR3: TGCGCCAGCAGTCAATCGGGGACTAGCGGTAGGACAGATACGCAGTATTTT.

The V gene is TRBV19, the J gene TRBJ1-1; 10 nucleotides match TRBD1. Germline loops: CDR1 LNHDA, CDR2 SQIVND (reference sequence). Trimming removed 4 bases from V and 1 base from J; junction bases left unmatched: 6. The CDR3 is 16 amino acids. The CDR3 DNA sequence: TGTGCCAGTAGTAACGACAGGGGGCGAGGGAACACTGAAGCTTTCTTT. As protein: CASSNDRGRGNTEAFF. The full variable domain, with the rest looked up from reference TRBV19 and TRBJ1-1, is DGGITQSPKYLFRKEGQNVTLSCEQNLNHDAMYWYRQDPGQGLRLIYYSQIVNDFQKGDIAEGYSVSREKKESFPLTVTSAQKNPTAFYLCASSNDRGRGNTEAFFGQGTRLTVV.

V and J are TRBV5-1 and TRBJ2-7; TRBD1 matches at 9 bases. This CDR3 region has 16 residues. V shed 4 bases and J 5 bases; nucleotides not matched to a gene: 13. The germline gives CDR1 SGHRS, CDR2 YFSETQ. CDR3 nucleotides: TGCGCCAGCAGCCGCAGATGGACAGGGGCTGGGGACGAGCAGTACTTC. It encodes CASSRRWTGAGDEQYF.

The chain combines TRBV5-4 with TRBJ2-4, with TRBD1 matching over 7 bases. The length of the CDR3 is 15 residues. Germline V gene data show CDR1 as SGHNT and CDR2 as YYREEE (reference sequence). V trimming: 3 bases; J trimming: 0 bases; junction bases outside the gene matches: 3. DNA of the CDR3: TGTGCCAGCAGCTCAGGACAGGTAGCCAAAAACATTCAGTACTTC. Translated, it gives CASSSGQVAKNIQYF. Based on the CDR3 plus reference TRBV5-4 and TRBJ2-4, the full variable domain is ETGVTQSPTHLIKTRGQQVTLRCSSQSGHNTVSWYQQALGQGPQFIFQYYREEENGRGNFPPRFSGLQFPNYSSELNVNALELDDSALYLCASSSGQVAKNIQYFGAGTRLSVL.

This clone has just one count. The chain has TRBV7-9 and TRBJ1-6; 10 nucleotides align to TRBD1. In germline, CDR1 is SEHNR, CDR2 FQNEAQ (reference sequence). This CDR3 region has 14 residues. Germline trimming cut 10 bases from V and 9 bases from J; bases unmatched to any gene: 9. For the CDR3, the DNA is TGTGCCACCCAGGGACAGGGGCGGATTTCACCCCTCCACTTT. This codes for CATQGQGRISPLHF. Full variable domain (missing parts from reference TRBV7-9 and TRBJ1-6): DTGVSQNPRHKITKRGQNVTFRCDPISEHNRLYWYRQTLGQGPEFLTYFQNEAQLEKSRLLSDRFSAERPKGSFSTLEIQRTEQGDSAMYLCATQGQGRISPLHFGNGTRLTVT.

The CDR3 sequence: CASSVEGQAKNIQYF. DNA of the CDR3: TGTGCCAGCAGCGTAGAGGGGCAAGCCAAAAACATTCAGTACTTC. The chain uses TRBV9 and TRBJ2-4; the D gene is possibly TRBD1 (5 bases). From germline, CDR1 is SGDLS and CDR2 YYNGEE. The CDR3 length is 15 residues. Trimming shortened V by 0 bases and J by 0 bases, and 7 bases separated the two germline ends.

This sequence joins TRBV28 and TRBJ1-5, with TRBD1 matching 7 bases. The CDR3 covers 18 residues. V lost 3 bases, J lost 3 bases, and 14 bases stayed unmatched. CDR1 and CDR2 from the germline V gene are MDHEN and SYDVKM. CDR3 sequence reads: CASSFLGHQKGANQPQHF. The CDR3 region has the DNA TGTGCCAGCAGTTTCCTGGGACACCAAAAGGGGGCCAATCAGCCCCAGCATTTT.

The genes are TRBV5-1 and TRBJ1-1, with D tentatively TRBD1 (5 bases). This CDR3 has 14 amino acids. Trimming stripped 2 bases from V and 5 bases from J, with 13 bases between. Germline V gene lookup returns CDR1 SGHRS and CDR2 YFSETQ. In nucleotides, the CDR3 is TGCGCCAGCAGCTTAAAGGGGTTTGAGACTGAAGCTTTCTTT. This encodes CASSLKGFETEAFF. Full variable domain (rest looked up from reference TRBV5-1 and TRBJ1-1): KAGVTQTPRYLIKTRGQQVTLSCSPISGHRSVSWYQQTPGQGLQFLFEYFSETQRNKGNFPGRFSGRQFSNSRSEMNVSTLELGDSALYLCASSLKGFETEAFFGQGTRLTVV.

This clone was seen a handful of times. V is TRBV6-5 and J is TRBJ1-6, with 7 bases lining up with TRBD1. The CDR3 loop spans 14 amino acids. After removal of 5 bases from V and 14 bases from J, the junction contained 12 bases not matched to a gene. CDR1 and CDR2 (germline): MNHEY, SVGAGI. CDR3 residues: CASSPGTVILALHF. CDR3 nucleotide sequence: TGTGCCAGCAGTCCCGGGACAGTGATTCTGGCCCTCCACTTT.

The V call is TRBV29-1, the J call TRBJ1-1, with D perhaps TRBD1 (6 bases). Trimming took 4 bases from V and 11 from J, leaving 26 bases between them. The CDR3 has 15 residues. Germline V gives CDR1 SQVTM, CDR2 ANQGSEA. CDR3 in amino acids: CSVVARGTREDIAFF. In DNA form, the CDR3 reads TGCAGCGTTGTGGCCCGAGGGACACGCGAGGATATTGCTTTCTTT.

The V and J genes are TRBV6-6 and TRBJ2-7; 8 bases fit TRBD1. J gave up 0 bases and V 7 bases, and 5 bases lay outside the gene matches. The CDR3 has 14 amino acids. Germline V gives CDR1 MNHNY, CDR2 SVGAGI (reference sequence). The CDR3 DNA follows: TGTGCCAGCAAACAGGGGGGTAGCTCCTACGAGCAGTACTTC. Translation gives CASKQGGSSYEQYF.

This clone was found a few times. V gene TRBV5-1 combines with J gene TRBJ2-1, with D possibly being TRBD2 (6 bases). Germline V gene data show CDR1 as SGHRS and CDR2 as YFSETQ. Trimming took off 0 bases at V and 0 bases at J, with 19 bases between the two ends. CDR3 length equals 19 residues. The CDR3 DNA follows: TGCGCCAGCAGCTTGGTGGGTAGCGGAGGGGTGGGCTCCTACAATGAGCAGTTCTTC. Translated: CASSLVGSGGVGSYNEQFF.

This chain uses TRBV19 with TRBJ1-1; TRBD1 might be the D (6 bases). CDR3 size: 16 residues. Trimming stripped 8 bases from V and 5 bases from J, with 24 bases between. Germline CDR1 reads LNHDA; CDR2 reads SQIVND (reference sequence). CDR3 sequence reads: CASRGSLGRGRTEAFF. The DNA of the CDR3 is TGTGCCAGTCGCGGTAGTCTGGGCAGGGGAAGAACTGAAGCTTTCTTT.

V is TRBV28 and J is TRBJ1-5, with D maybe TRBD1 (6 bases). The CDR3 extends over 14 amino acids. CDR1 and CDR2 (germline): MDHEN, SYDVKM. Trimming took off 9 bases at V and 3 bases at J, with 15 bases between the two ends. CDR3 in amino acids: CASRLGAYNQPQHF. In nucleotides, the CDR3 is TGTGCCAGTAGACTGGGGGCTTACAATCAGCCCCAGCATTTT.

The gene calls are TRBV15 and TRBJ1-2; D is perhaps TRBD1 (6 bases). The CDR3 sequence is 14 residues long. The ends were cut back, 3 bases at V and 8 bases at J, with 16 bases in the middle. In germline, CDR1 is LNHNV, CDR2 YYDKDF (reference sequence). Here the CDR3 reads CATSRWGGREGYTF. The DNA of the CDR3 is TGTGCCACCAGCAGGTGGGGGGGCCGGGAGGGCTACACCTTC.

This clone was detected only once. The V gene is TRBV19, the J gene TRBJ1-1; D gene ambiguous. The CDR3 consists of 12 residues. V lost 5 bases to trimming and J lost 1 base, with 5 bases between them. CDR1 and CDR2 from the germline V gene are LNHDA and SQIVND (reference sequence). Written as DNA, the CDR3 is TGTGCCAGTAGTTTCCGGAACACTGAAGCTTTCTTT. Its translation is CASSFRNTEAFF.

The chain is built from TRBV28 and TRBJ2-5, with TRBD2 matching 8 bases. V dropped 5 bases and J dropped 2; count of bases not matched to a gene: 22. The V gene's germline CDR1 is MDHEN and CDR2 SYDVKM. CDR3 length: 20 residues. CDR3 sequence: CASSPWDGHGVAGSQETQYF. CDR3 coding DNA: TGTGCCAGCAGTCCGTGGGATGGACATGGTGTAGCGGGGTCACAAGAGACCCAGTACTTC.

The chain employs TRBV5-8 and TRBJ2-6; 10 bases are a match to TRBD2. Germline CDR1 SGHTS, CDR2 YDEGEE. J gave up 4 bases and V 4 bases, and 11 bases lay outside the gene matches. The CDR3 consists of 18 residues. CDR3 sequence (DNA): TGTGCCAGCAGCCCTGTAGCGGGGGGCTCCTTGGGGGCCAACGTCCTGACTTTC. Translating gives CASSPVAGGSLGANVLTF.

This rearrangement joins TRBV2 to TRBJ2-5, with 11 bases aligning to TRBD2. CDR3 length equals 15 residues. The germline CDR1 and CDR2 sequences are SNHLY and FYNNEI. Trimming removed 9 bases from V and 4 bases from J; junction bases left unmatched: 10. The CDR3: CASREHSGGAETQYF. Here the CDR3 DNA reads TGTGCCAGTAGGGAGCATAGCGGGGGGGCAGAGACCCAGTACTTC.

The V gene is TRBV11-3, the J gene TRBJ2-3; D is unresolved. Germline V gives CDR1 SGHNT, CDR2 YENEEA. The CDR3 covers 15 residues. With 8 bases removed from V and 1 base from J, the gap between germline ends came to 16 bases. DNA for the CDR3: TGTGCCAGCTCCCTCCGGGTGTCTGGCACAGATACGCAGTATTTT. Amino acids: CASSLRVSGTDTQYF.

This clone was detected only once. The chain carries TRBV3-1 (or the pseudogene TRBV3-2) and TRBJ2-5; 9 positions match TRBD2. Trimming cost V 1 base and J 5 bases; bases outside gene matches: 11. The CDR3 has 17 amino acids. Germline values: CDR1 LGHDT, CDR2 YNNKEL (reference sequence). The CDR3 region is CASSQGGSGSTGETQYF. Written as DNA, the CDR3 is TGTGCCAGCAGCCAAGGCGGTAGCGGGAGCACTGGGGAGACCCAGTACTTC.